The present T cell receptor beta chain was sequenced within a study of T-cell memory formation after mild COVID-19. Looking at the study overall: TCR clusters mostly belonged to single donors.

Study-level results: Some clones that responded were present in memory (sampled pre-infection), which suggests cross-reactive memory joined. Those CD4+ clones that contracted were mainly in CM and EM (CD8+ ones in EMRA). Contracting clones from day 15 to 85 had balanced CD4/CD8; later expanders favoured CD4+.

This clonotype showed up many times. Its target is not known. Using its own MiXCR run on the 5' RACE reads, TCRdb lists one record per CDR3 protein. Of some 62,000 distinct CDR3 sequences listed, 9.3% are singletons. The CDR3 extends over 18 amino acids. Germline CDR1 and CDR2: LGHDT and YNNKEL (reference sequence). The V and J ends lost 4 bases and 10 bases, in that order; junction bases with no gene match: 16. J is TRBJ2-3 and V is TRBV3-1; 14 bases map to TRBD2. The receptor was isolated from a man younger than 30 who had mild COVID-19 (a few samples of this study predate the infection). Cell type and time point are not known. The sequencing input was PBMCs or a T cell subset sorted from them (not recorded which). CDR3 loop: CASSLLGLAGDPRHSQYF. For the CDR3, the DNA is TGTGCCAGCAGCCTCCTGGGACTAGCGGGGGACCCCCGCCACTCGCAGTATTTT.